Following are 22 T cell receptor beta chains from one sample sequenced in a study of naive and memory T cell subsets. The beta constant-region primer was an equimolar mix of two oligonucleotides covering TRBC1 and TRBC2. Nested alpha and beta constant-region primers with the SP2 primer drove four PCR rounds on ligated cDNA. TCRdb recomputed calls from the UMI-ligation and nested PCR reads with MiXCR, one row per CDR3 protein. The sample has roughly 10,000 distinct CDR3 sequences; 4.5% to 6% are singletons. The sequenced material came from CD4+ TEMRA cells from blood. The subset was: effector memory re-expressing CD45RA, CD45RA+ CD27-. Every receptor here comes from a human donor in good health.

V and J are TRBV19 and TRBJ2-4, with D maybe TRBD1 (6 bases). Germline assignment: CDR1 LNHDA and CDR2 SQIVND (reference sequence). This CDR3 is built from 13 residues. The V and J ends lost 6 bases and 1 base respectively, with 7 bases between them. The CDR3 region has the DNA TGTGCCAGTAGCGACAGGGCCAAAAACATTCAGTACTTC. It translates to CASSDRAKNIQYF.

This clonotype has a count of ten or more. DNA of the CDR3: TGCAGCCACCTTGTCTACAATGAGCAGTTCTTC. Translation: CSHLVYNEQFF. The V and J genes are TRBV29-1 and TRBJ2-1; D is unclear. There are 11 residues in the CDR3. V dropped 8 bases and J dropped 3 bases, with 8 bases sitting between them. Looked up from germline, CDR1 is SQVTM and CDR2 is ANQGSEA.

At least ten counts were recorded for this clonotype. In nucleotides, the CDR3 is TGTGCCAGCAGCTTGGTGGCGGACAACGAGCAGTACTTC. Protein: CASSLVADNEQYF. The chain is built from TRBV5-6 and TRBJ2-7; D may be TRBD1 (5 bases). The CDR3 totals 13 residues. Germline V CDR1 and CDR2: SGHDT, YYEEEE. V was cut by 0 bases and J by 5 bases, with 9 bases left in between.

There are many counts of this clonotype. The chain's CDR3 is CASSNRAATNEKLFF. The DNA for the CDR3 is TGTGCCAGCAGTAACAGGGCTGCAACTAATGAAAAACTGTTTTTT. The chain uses TRBV5-4 and TRBJ1-4; TRBD1 might be the D (6 bases). V lost 5 bases, J lost 0 bases, and 11 bases lay in between. Germline V gene data show CDR1 as SGHNT and CDR2 as YYREEE (reference sequence). This CDR3 comprises 15 residues.

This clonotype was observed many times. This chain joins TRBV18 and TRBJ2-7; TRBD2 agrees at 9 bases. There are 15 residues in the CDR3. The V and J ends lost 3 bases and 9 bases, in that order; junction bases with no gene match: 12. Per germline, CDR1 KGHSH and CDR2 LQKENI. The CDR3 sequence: CASSPRLAAQAVQYF. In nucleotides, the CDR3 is TGTGCCAGCTCACCCCGACTAGCGGCCCAGGCGGTGCAGTACTTC.

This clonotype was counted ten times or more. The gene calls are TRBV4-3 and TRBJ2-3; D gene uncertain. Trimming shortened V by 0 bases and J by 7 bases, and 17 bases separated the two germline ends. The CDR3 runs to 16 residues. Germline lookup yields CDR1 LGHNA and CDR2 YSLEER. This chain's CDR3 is CASSQDRSRPTNTQYF. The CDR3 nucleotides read TGCGCCAGCAGCCAAGATCGGAGCCGCCCTACTAATACGCAGTATTTT.

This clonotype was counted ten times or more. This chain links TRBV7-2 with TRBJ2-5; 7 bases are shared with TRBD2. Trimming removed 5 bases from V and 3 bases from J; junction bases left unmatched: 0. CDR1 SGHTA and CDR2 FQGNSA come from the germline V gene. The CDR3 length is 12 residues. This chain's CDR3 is CASSRGEETQYF. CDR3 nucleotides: TGTGCCAGCAGCCGGGGGGAAGAGACCCAGTACTTC.

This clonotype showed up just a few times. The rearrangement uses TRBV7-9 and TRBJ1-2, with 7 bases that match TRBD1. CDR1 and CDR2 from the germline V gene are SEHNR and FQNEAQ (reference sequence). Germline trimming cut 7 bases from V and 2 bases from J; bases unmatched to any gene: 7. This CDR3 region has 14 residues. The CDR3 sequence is CASTLRDSNYGYTF. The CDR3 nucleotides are TGTGCCAGCACCCTGAGGGACAGCAACTATGGCTACACCTTC.

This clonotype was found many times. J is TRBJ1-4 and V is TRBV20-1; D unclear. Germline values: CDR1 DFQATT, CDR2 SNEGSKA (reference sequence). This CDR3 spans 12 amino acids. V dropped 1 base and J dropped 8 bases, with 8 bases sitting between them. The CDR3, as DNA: TGCAGTGCTAGAGGTAGAAACGAAAAACTGTTTTTT. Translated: CSARGRNEKLFF.

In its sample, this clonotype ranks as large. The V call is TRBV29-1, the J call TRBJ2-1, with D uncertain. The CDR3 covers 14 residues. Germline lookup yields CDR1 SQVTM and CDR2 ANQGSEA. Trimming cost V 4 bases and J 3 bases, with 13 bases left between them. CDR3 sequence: CSVGSPRRYNEQFF. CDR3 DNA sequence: TGCAGCGTTGGGTCGCCGAGGCGCTACAATGAGCAGTTCTTC.

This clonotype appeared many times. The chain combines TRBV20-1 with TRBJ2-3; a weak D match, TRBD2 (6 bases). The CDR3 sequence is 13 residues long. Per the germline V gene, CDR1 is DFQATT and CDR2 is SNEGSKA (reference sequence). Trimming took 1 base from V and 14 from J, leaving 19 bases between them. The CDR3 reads CSARVTETPGGYF. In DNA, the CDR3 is TGCAGTGCTAGAGTAACCGAAACCCCCGGGGGGTATTTT.

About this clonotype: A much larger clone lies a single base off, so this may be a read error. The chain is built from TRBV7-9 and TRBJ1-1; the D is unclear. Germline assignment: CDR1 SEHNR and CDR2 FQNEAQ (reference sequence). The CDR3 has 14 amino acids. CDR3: CVSSLGNWNTEAFF. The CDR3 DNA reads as TGTGTCAGCAGCTTAGGGAACTGGAACACTGAAGCTTTCTTT.

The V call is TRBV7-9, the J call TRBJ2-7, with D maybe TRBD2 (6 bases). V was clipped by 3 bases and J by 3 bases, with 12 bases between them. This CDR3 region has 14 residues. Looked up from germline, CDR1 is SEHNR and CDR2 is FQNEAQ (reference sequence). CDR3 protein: CASSFSSGYYEQYF. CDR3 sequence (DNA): TGTGCCAGCAGCTTTTCCAGCGGGTACTACGAGCAGTACTTC.

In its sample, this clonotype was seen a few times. The CDR3, as DNA: TGTGCCAGCATCAAAGTTTGGGACACCGAGCAGTACTTC. Protein product: CASIKVWDTEQYF. The rearrangement uses TRBV21-1 and TRBJ2-7; whether TRBD1, the table's D call, matches the DNA was not checked. TRBV21-1 is labeled a pseudogene. This CDR3 spans 13 amino acids.

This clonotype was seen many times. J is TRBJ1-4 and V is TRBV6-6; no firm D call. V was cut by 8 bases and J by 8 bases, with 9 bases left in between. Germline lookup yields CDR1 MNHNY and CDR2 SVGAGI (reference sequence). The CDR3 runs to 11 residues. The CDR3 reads CASGRMEKLFF. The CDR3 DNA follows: TGTGCCAGCGGTCGGATGGAAAAACTGTTTTTT.

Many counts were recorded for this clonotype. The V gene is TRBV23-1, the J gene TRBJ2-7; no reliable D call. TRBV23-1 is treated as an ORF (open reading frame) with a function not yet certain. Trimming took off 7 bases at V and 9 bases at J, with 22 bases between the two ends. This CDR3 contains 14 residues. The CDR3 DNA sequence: TGCGCCAGCACGCAACCCGGGCCTGCTGGCGGGCAGTACTTC. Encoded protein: CASTQPGPAGGQYF.

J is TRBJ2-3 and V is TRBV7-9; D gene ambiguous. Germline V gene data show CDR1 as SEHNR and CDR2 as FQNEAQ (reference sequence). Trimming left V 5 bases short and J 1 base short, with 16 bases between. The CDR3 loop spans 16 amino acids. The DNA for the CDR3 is TGTGCCAGCAGCCTAAAAAAACGCATTCGCACAGATACGCAGTATTTT. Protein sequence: CASSLKKRIRTDTQYF.

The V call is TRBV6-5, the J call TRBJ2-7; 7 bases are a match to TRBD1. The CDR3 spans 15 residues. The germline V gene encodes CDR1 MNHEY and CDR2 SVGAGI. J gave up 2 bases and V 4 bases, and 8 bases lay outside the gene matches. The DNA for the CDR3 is TGTGCCAGCAGTTTCGGGACAGACGGGACCTACGAGCAGTACTTC. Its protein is CASSFGTDGTYEQYF.

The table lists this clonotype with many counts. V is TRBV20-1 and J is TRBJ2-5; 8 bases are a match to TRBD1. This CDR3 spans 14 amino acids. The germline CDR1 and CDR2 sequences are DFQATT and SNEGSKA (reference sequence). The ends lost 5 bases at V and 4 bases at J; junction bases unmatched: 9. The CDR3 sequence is CSAPHRQGRETQYF. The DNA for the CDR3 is TGCAGTGCTCCCCACCGACAGGGGCGAGAGACCCAGTACTTC.

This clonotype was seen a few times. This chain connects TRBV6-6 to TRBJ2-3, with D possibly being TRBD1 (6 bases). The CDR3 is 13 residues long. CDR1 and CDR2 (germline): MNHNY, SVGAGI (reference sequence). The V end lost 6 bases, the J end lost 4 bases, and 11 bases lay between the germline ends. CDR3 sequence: CASRLQGADTQYF. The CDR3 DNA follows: TGTGCCAGCAGGCTACAGGGAGCAGATACGCAGTATTTT.

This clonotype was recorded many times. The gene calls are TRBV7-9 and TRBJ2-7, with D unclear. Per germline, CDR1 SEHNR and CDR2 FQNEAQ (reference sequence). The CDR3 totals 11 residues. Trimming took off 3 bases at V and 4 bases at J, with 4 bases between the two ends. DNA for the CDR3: TGTGCCAGCAGCTTGAGATACGAGCAGTACTTC. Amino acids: CASSLRYEQYF. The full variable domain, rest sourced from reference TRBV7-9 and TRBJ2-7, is DTGVSQNPRHKITKRGQNVTFRCDPISEHNRLYWYRQTLGQGPEFLTYFQNEAQLEKSRLLSDRFSAERPKGSFSTLEIQRTEQGDSAMYLCASSLRYEQYFGPGTRLTVT.

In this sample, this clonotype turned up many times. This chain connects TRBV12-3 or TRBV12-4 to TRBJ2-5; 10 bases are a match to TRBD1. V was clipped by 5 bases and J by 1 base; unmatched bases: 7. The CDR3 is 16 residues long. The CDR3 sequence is CASSITRDRGQETQYF. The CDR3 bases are TGTGCCAGCAGTATCACCCGGGACAGGGGCCAAGAGACCCAGTACTTC.